The clone carrying this T cell receptor beta chain appeared once. Followed longitudinally, the Seattle patients had been enrolled during active infection. The CDR3 length is 17 residues. After removal of 0 bases from V and 0 bases from J, the junction contained 7 bases not matched to a gene. Germline-derived CDR1 and CDR2 are LGHNA and YNFKEQ. These data come from a study of blood T cell repertoires in COVID-19. Study-level information: Specimens from acute and convalescent COVID-19 originated in the United States, Italy and Spain. T cells, B-cell-depleted T cells, or PBMCs supplied cDNA or gDNA.

The authors' processing: Nucleated cell number was recorded as an estimate derived from reference gene primer amplification. TCRdb's copy holds only in-frame clones and misses some; the assay was immunoSEQ multiplex PCR. The DNA was the basis for D and trimming; V, J and clone size are from that table. The sample consists of some 240,000 clones, over 70% of them appearing once. The sequence derives from a woman aged 65 to 85 with COVID-19, enrolled during active disease. V usage is TRBV4-2 and J usage is TRBJ2-7, with TRBD2 identical over 8 bases. Sequenced: peripheral blood. The CDR3 loop reads CASSQDTTSGISYEQYF. The DNA of the CDR3 is TGTGCCAGCAGCCAAGACACCACTAGCGGTATCTCCTACGAGCAGTACTTC.